Presented here are 15 T cell receptor beta chains from one specimen sequenced in a study of blood T cell repertoires in COVID-19. Some clones are missing from TCRdb's copy, which holds only in-frame ones; the method was immunoSEQ multiplex PCR. The sample lists fewer than 250,000 clones, 90% occurring once. The sample was PBMCs or T cells enriched from blood (not recorded which). The source of these receptors is a man younger than 40 who had been exposed to COVID-19.

J is TRBJ2-7 and V is TRBV5-4; 10 bases line up with TRBD1. CDR1 is SGHNT and CDR2 is YYREEE in the germline V gene (reference sequence). The CDR3 runs 14 residues. The junction had 4 bases not matched to a gene; V was cut back by 2 bases and J by 5 bases. The DNA of the CDR3 is TGTGCCAGCAGCTTTCCGGGACAGGGGAACGAGCAGTACTTC. Translation gives CASSFPGQGNEQYF.

The CDR3 sequence: CASSQLGRGNNTGELFF. The CDR3 DNA reads TGCGCCAGCAGCCAACTCGGCCGGGGGAACAACACCGGGGAGCTGTTTTTT. The chain is built from TRBV4-1 and TRBJ2-2, with D possibly being TRBD2 (6 bases). Between the trimmed V and J ends, which lost 2 bases and 2 bases, there was a span of 15 bases. There are 17 residues in the CDR3. CDR1 is MGHRA, CDR2 YSYEKL, per germline.

Many counts were recorded for this clone. The J gene is TRBJ2-5, the V gene TRBV4-3; tentatively, D is TRBD2 (7 bases). This CDR3 contains 16 residues. Germline CDR1 LGHNA, CDR2 YSLEER. With 3 bases removed from V and 2 bases from J, the gap between germline ends came to 16 bases. The CDR3 region has the DNA TGCGCCAGCAGCCAGCAATGGGGGGGCGGGCAAGAGACCCAGTACTTC. This codes for CASSQQWGGGQETQYF.

J is TRBJ1-3 and V is TRBV27; D ambiguous. This CDR3 comprises 13 residues. Trimming left V 7 bases short and J 0 bases short, with 7 bases between. Germline V gives CDR1 MNHEY, CDR2 SMNVEV (reference sequence). CDR3 DNA: TGTGCCAGCACCTCGGGCTCTGGAAACACCATATATTTT. Translating gives CASTSGSGNTIYF.

This rearrangement joins TRBV6-5 to TRBJ1-2; D perhaps matches TRBD1 (6 bases). V was trimmed by 5 bases and J by 8 bases, leaving 18 bases between them. CDR3 length: 14 amino acids. Germline V lookup: CDR1 MNHEY, CDR2 SVGAGI. CDR3 residues: CASSIEGGGSGYTF. CDR3 DNA sequence: TGTGCCAGCAGTATCGAAGGGGGTGGGAGCGGCTACACCTTC.

The chain combines TRBV7-2 with TRBJ2-7; a possible D gene is TRBD2 (6 bases). Trimming took off 1 base at V and 3 bases at J, with 13 bases between the two ends. The CDR3 sequence is 15 residues long. Germline assignment: CDR1 SGHTA and CDR2 FQGNSA. The CDR3 sequence is CASSLGGGDFYEQYF. For the CDR3, the DNA is TGTGCCAGCAGCTTAGGAGGTGGGGACTTCTACGAGCAGTACTTC.

V is TRBV6-5 and J is TRBJ2-7, with 8 bases aligning to TRBD1. V gave up 4 bases and J gave up 0 bases; unmatched junction bases: 5. Germline assignment: CDR1 MNHEY and CDR2 SVGAGI. The CDR3 is 15 amino acids. CDR3 region: CASSWDRQSSYEQYF. The CDR3 DNA reads as TGTGCCAGCAGTTGGGACAGGCAGAGCTCCTACGAGCAGTACTTC.

The chain is built from TRBV5-1 and TRBJ2-3; D is unresolved. CDR1 is SGHRS and CDR2 is YFSETQ in the germline V gene. This CDR3 comprises 16 residues. V was shortened by 0 bases and J by 2 bases, with 13 bases between the two germline ends. This CDR3 is CASSLVFAVDTDTQYF. The CDR3 DNA sequence: TGCGCCAGCAGCTTGGTTTTCGCGGTAGACACAGATACGCAGTATTTT.

The V and J genes are TRBV3-1 (or the pseudogene TRBV3-2) and TRBJ2-5; D gene ambiguous. Germline assignment: CDR1 LGHDT and CDR2 YNNKEL (reference sequence). V was trimmed by 0 bases and J by 5 bases, leaving 22 bases between them. The CDR3 is made up of 18 amino acids. This CDR3 is CASSQEWPLLASTETQYF. The CDR3 nucleotides are TGTGCCAGCAGCCAAGAGTGGCCCCTTTTAGCATCTACGGAGACCCAGTACTTC.

This chain uses TRBV18 with TRBJ1-2; 8 nucleotides align to TRBD1. Germline V gene sequence: CDR1 KGHSH, CDR2 LQKENI. With V trimmed by 6 bases and J by 8 bases, 14 bases remained unmatched. The CDR3 loop spans 15 amino acids. This CDR3 is CASSPDRAAHQGYTF. The CDR3 nucleotides are TGTGCCAGCTCGCCGGACAGGGCGGCCCATCAGGGCTACACCTTC.

The chain recombines TRBV6-5 with TRBJ2-7; D remains unclear. In germline, CDR1 is MNHEY, CDR2 SVGAGI. The CDR3 has 11 amino acids. V lost 2 bases, J lost 4 bases, and 3 bases lay in between. The CDR3 bases are TGTGCCAGCAGTTACCATTACGAGCAGTACTTC. Translation: CASSYHYEQYF.

The V gene is TRBV5-1, the J gene TRBJ2-3, with 9 bases aligning to TRBD2. The germline V gene has CDR1 SGHRS and CDR2 YFSETQ. With V trimmed by 5 bases and J by 4 bases, 14 bases remained unmatched. The CDR3 extends over 17 amino acids. Here the CDR3 reads CASRVGGGAPVADTQYF. The CDR3 coding sequence is TGCGCCAGCAGGGTAGGCGGGGGGGCCCCAGTCGCAGATACGCAGTATTTT. The full variable domain, in which reference TRBV5-1 and TRBJ2-3 provide the parts outside the CDR3, is KAGVTQTPRYLIKTRGQQVTLSCSPISGHRSVSWYQQTPGQGLQFLFEYFSETQRNKGNFPGRFSGRQFSNSRSEMNVSTLELGDSALYLCASRVGGGAPVADTQYFGPGTRLTVL.

The chain couples TRBV7-2 to TRBJ1-3, with D possibly matching TRBD1 (6 bases). CDR3 length: 15 residues. V was pared by 1 base and J by 4 bases, with 11 bases between. Germline V gene sequence: CDR1 SGHTA, CDR2 FQGNSA. The CDR3 is CASSLEGGAGNTIYF. CDR3 in DNA: TGTGCCAGCAGCTTAGAAGGGGGAGCGGGAAACACCATATATTTT. Complete variable domain (other parts from reference TRBV7-2 and TRBJ1-3): GAGVSQSPSNKVTEKGKDVELRCDPISGHTALYWYRQSLGQGLEFLIYFQGNSAPDKSGLPSDRFSAERTGGSVSTLTIQRTQQEDSAVYLCASSLEGGAGNTIYFGEGSWLTVV.

The gene calls are TRBV5-4 and TRBJ1-3; D might be TRBD1 (6 bases). The V end lost 4 bases, the J end lost 2 bases, and 13 bases lay between the germline ends. This CDR3 comprises 15 residues. Germline CDR1 reads SGHNT; CDR2 reads YYREEE (reference sequence). CDR3: CASSPGVGAGNTIYF. The CDR3 coding sequence is TGTGCCAGCAGCCCAGGGGTAGGGGCTGGAAACACCATATATTTT.

CDR3 sequence reads: CASSAGQGHRGYTF. CDR3 in DNA: TGCGCCAGCAGCGCCGGACAGGGGCATCGGGGCTACACCTTC. The chain employs TRBV5-1 and TRBJ1-2, with 9 bases aligning to TRBD1. The CDR3 contains 14 residues. Trimming at V came to 4 bases and at J to 8 bases, leaving 9 bases not matched to a gene. CDR1 and CDR2 from the germline V gene are SGHRS and YFSETQ.